The following is a T cell receptor (beta chain) sequence with its context. Its antigen is unidentified. These data originate in a study of radiotherapy plus CTLA-4 blockade in lung cancer. General observations from the study: Early blood T cell clone changes and increased post-radiation serum interferon-beta were reportedly the strongest response predictors. Among blood TCR repertoires after radiotherapy plus ipilimumab, tumor-derived clones expanded.

The data were produced by immunoSEQ multiplex PCR, yet TCRdb's version contains in-frame clones alone and is incomplete. The sample yields 45,000 to 55,000 clones, around 88% seen once. The receptor was derived from a human donor with non-small cell lung cancer that progressed on radiotherapy plus ipilimumab. Some clones in this sample may be carry-over from other donors' samples. This specimen consisted of peripheral blood, obtained from a patient treated with radiotherapy plus ipilimumab.

The CDR3 DNA sequence: TGTGCCAGCAGCATGCCCGGTGAGCAGGGGGTGTACAATGAGCAGTTCTTC. It specifies CASSMPGEQGVYNEQFF. The chain uses TRBV13 and TRBJ2-1, with 7 bases aligning to TRBD1. Looked up from germline, CDR1 is PRHDT and CDR2 is FYEKMQ (reference sequence). The trim removed 5 bases at V and 4 bases at J, leaving 14 bases unmatched. The CDR3 has 17 residues.